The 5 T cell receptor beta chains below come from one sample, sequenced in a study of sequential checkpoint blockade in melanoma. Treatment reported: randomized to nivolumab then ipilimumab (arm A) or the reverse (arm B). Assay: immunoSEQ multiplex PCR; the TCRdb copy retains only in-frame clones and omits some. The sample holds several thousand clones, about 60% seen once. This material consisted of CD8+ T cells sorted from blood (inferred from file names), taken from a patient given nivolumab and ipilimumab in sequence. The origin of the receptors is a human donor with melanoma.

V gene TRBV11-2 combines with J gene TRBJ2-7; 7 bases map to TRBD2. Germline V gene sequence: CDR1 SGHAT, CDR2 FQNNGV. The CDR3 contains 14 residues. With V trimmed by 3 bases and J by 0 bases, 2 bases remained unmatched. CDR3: CASSFAGVSYEQYF. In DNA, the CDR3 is TGTGCCAGCAGCTTTGCGGGGGTCTCCTACGAGCAGTACTTC. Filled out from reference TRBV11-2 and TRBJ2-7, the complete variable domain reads EAGVAQSPRYKIIEKRQSVAFWCNPISGHATLYWYQQILGQGPKLLIQFQNNGVVDDSQLPKDRFSAERLKGVDSTLKIQPAKLEDSAVYLCASSFAGVSYEQYFGPGTRLTVT.

This CDR3 is CASSYAGTSPRGQYF. The CDR3 DNA reads TGTGCCAGCAGTTACGCCGGGACTAGCCCCAGAGGGCAGTACTTC. The chain combines TRBV27 with TRBJ2-7, with 9 bases lining up with TRBD2. J gave up 9 bases and V 4 bases, and 13 bases lay outside the gene matches. The length of the CDR3 is 15 residues. Per germline, CDR1 MNHEY and CDR2 SMNVEV (reference sequence).

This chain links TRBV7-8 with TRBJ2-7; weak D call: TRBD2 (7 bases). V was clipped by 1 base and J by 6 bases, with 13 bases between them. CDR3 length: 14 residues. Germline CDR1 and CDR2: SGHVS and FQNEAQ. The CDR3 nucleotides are TGTGCCAGCAGCTTAGGGGGGGGGCTCGGCGAGCAGTACTTC. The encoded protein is CASSLGGGLGEQYF.

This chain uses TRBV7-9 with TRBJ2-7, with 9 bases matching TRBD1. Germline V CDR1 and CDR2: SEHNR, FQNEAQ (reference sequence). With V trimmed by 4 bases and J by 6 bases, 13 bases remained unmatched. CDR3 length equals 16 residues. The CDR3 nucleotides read TGTGCCAGCAGCTCTGCCCCCGGGACAGGGAGGACCGAGCAGTACTTC. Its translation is CASSSAPGTGRTEQYF.

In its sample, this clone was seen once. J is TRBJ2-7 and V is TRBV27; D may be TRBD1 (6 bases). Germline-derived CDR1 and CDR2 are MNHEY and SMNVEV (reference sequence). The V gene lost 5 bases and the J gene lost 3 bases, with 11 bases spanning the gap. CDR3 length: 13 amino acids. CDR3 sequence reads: CASSETGRYEQYF. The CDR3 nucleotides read TGTGCCAGCAGTGAGACAGGCCGCTACGAGCAGTACTTC.